This T cell receptor beta chain was found in a study of blood T cell repertoires in COVID-19 (dated by TCRdb to about 2020). In terms of the full investigation: Samples covering the acute and convalescent phases of COVID-19 were provided by collaborators in the United States, Italy and Spain. The material from the prospective study consisted of cDNA or gDNA derived from T cells, B-cell-depleted T cells, or PBMCs. The dataset comprised deeply sampled blood TCRbeta repertoires from subjects exposed to, actively infected with, or recovered from COVID-19. The repertoires were released in a freely available public database meant as a resource for research on the immune response to SARS-CoV-2. The samples were drawn from two sources: the first 160 participants of the ongoing ImmuneRACE study, and 1,200 or so subjects contributed by 6 global collaborators. A de-identified subject ID, COVID-19 status, age in years and sex were almost always included in the sample metadata. Where HLA class I and class II types were available, the types were taken from metadata supplied by the sample provider, not from assay-based typing. Broader findings and caveats from the paper: Clinical and demographic metadata were provided uncurated, with the amount varying by source and participant.

CDR1 and CDR2 (MNHEY, SMNVEV) derive from the germline V gene (reference sequence). Including cysteine and phenylalanine, the CDR3 has 15 amino acids. The kept DNA is CDR3 alone, 45 bases in frame from the first base. Relative to germline, V is missing 2 bases and J is missing 7 bases, with 5 bases of the junction outside any gene match. Concerning this clone: The antigen it recognizes is unknown. Within one base of it there is no much larger clone, and no base qualities were kept.

TCRbeta CDR3 regions were amplified from genomic DNA using the immunoSEQ Assay, a bias-controlled multiplex PCR. The authors' pipeline ran thus. The number of nucleated cells in each sample was estimated from the amplification of reference gene primers within the assay. To quantify the absolute abundance of each unique TCRbeta CDR3 rearrangement, sequence reads were collapsed and filtered. Productive Simpson clonality was computed per sample as the square root of Simpson's diversity index over productive rearrangements. TCRdb stores this immuneACCESS table with in-frame sequences only. Part of the clones is absent; in the studies checked, under half of the shortfall reflects unresolved V genes, and no reason is known for the rest. The V and J calls and the clone size are those of that table, but D and trimming were determined from the DNA. In all, the sample holds 250,000 to 400,000 clones, and about 87% of those were seen once. The leading ten clones occupy 1.5% to 2% of the sample.

One collaborating source in Seattle enrolled patients during active infection and followed them longitudinally through the course of disease. Each collaborating institution followed its own protocols to collect whole blood in K2EDTA tubes. For TCRbeta analysis, collaborators shipped samples as frozen whole blood, isolated PBMCs, or DNA extracted from either of those sample types. The sequence came from a woman aged 25 to 39 with COVID-19, enrolled during active disease. The sequenced sample consisted of peripheral blood. The chain employs TRBV27 and TRBJ1-4, and TRBD1 matches 9 of the central bases. The DNA reads as follows: TGTGCCAGCAGTTTAAGGGGACAGGGAGGTGAAAAACTGTTTTTT. It is translated as CASSLRGQGGEKLFF.